Below, 21 T cell receptor beta chains from the same sample are listed, as sequenced in a study of blood T cells in healthy people across ages. PCR was performed a second time for roughly 6 to 12 cycles using a sample-barcoded 5' primer and a J-beta primer mix. TCRdb re-analysed the 5' RACE reads in MiXCR, keeping a single row per CDR3 protein. The table shows around 1,900,000 distinct CDR3 sequences, with approximately 39% occurring only once. Sequenced material: blood. These receptors were obtained from a human donor in good health.

The table lists this clonotype with a few counts. The chain has TRBV4-1 and TRBJ2-3; 8 nucleotides align to TRBD2. The ends lost 1 base at V and 0 bases at J; junction bases unmatched: 6. The germline gives CDR1 MGHRA, CDR2 YSYEKL. The CDR3 runs to 17 residues. The CDR3 bases are TGCGCCAGCAGCCAAGTCGTTAGCGGGGCTAGCACAGATACGCAGTATTTT. Translating gives CASSQVVSGASTDTQYF.

This clonotype was seen a few times. The chain links TRBV11-2 to TRBJ1-1; D unresolved. V was shortened by 0 bases and J by 8 bases, with 10 bases between the two germline ends. This CDR3 is built from 13 residues. Germline values: CDR1 SGHAT, CDR2 FQNNGV. The CDR3: CASSLDLRGEAFF. The CDR3 bases are TGTGCCAGCAGCTTAGATTTGCGAGGAGAAGCTTTCTTT.

The rearrangement links TRBV3-1 to TRBJ2-7, with D perhaps matching TRBD1 (6 bases). Germline V gene sequence: CDR1 LGHDT, CDR2 YNNKEL (reference sequence). V shed 3 bases and J shed 3 bases, with 12 bases lying between them. The CDR3 extends over 14 amino acids. CDR3 amino acids: CASSHEGVNYEQYF. CDR3 sequence (DNA): TGTGCCAGCAGCCATGAGGGGGTGAACTACGAGCAGTACTTC.

The CDR3 loop reads CSVLLGLNTEAFF. CDR3 sequence (DNA): TGCAGCGTCCTGCTCGGCCTGAACACTGAAGCTTTCTTT. The chain combines TRBV29-1 with TRBJ1-1, with no clear D. From germline, CDR1 is SQVTM and CDR2 ANQGSEA. V was clipped by 6 bases and J by 0 bases, with 11 bases between them. The CDR3 sequence is 13 residues long.

The chain employs TRBV28 and TRBJ2-7, with D perhaps matching TRBD2 (6 bases). The V end was cut by 5 bases, the J end by 1 base, with 12 bases between. Germline values: CDR1 MDHEN, CDR2 SYDVKM. This CDR3 spans 14 amino acids. The CDR3, as DNA: TGTGCCAGCAGTATCAGTGGGGGGTCCTACGAGCAGTACTTC. It translates to CASSISGGSYEQYF.

The rearrangement joins TRBV28 to TRBJ1-2; no reliable D call. The CDR3 is 11 residues long. Germline V gene data show CDR1 as MDHEN and CDR2 as SYDVKM. V was clipped by 11 bases and J by 5 bases, with 12 bases between them. The CDR3 loop is CAGTGRYGYTF. CDR3 DNA: TGTGCCGGCACGGGGAGATATGGCTACACCTTC.

The chain uses TRBV20-1 and TRBJ1-4; D gene uncertain. Germline lookup yields CDR1 DFQATT and CDR2 SNEGSKA (reference sequence). V lost 6 bases and J lost 0, with 2 bases in between. The CDR3 contains 11 residues. CDR3 DNA sequence: TGCAGTGCCCCAACTAATGAAAAACTGTTTTTT. It encodes CSAPTNEKLFF.

This clonotype was seen a handful of times. The chain is built from TRBV10-3 and TRBJ2-3; maybe TRBD2 (6 bases). V was clipped by 3 bases and J by 8 bases, with 15 bases between them. Germline CDR1 is ENHRY and CDR2 is SYGVKD. The length of the CDR3 is 14 residues. The CDR3 reads CAISDRPVGGTQYF. CDR3 in DNA: TGTGCCATCAGTGACCGCCCCGTCGGGGGTACGCAGTATTTT.

There are a few counts of this clonotype. J is TRBJ1-2 and V is TRBV20-1, with 8 positions matching TRBD1. Trimming removed 8 bases from V and 6 bases from J; junction bases left unmatched: 11. Germline V gives CDR1 DFQATT, CDR2 SNEGSKA (reference sequence). This CDR3 comprises 13 residues. CDR3 nucleotide sequence: TGCAGTCCAAATGGACAGGGTTCGAATGGCTACACCTTC. Encoded protein: CSPNGQGSNGYTF.

A few counts support this clonotype. The chain's CDR3 is CASSLGGRFNEQYF. CDR3 bases: TGTGCCAGCAGTCTAGGGGGGCGGTTCAACGAGCAGTACTTC. The genes are TRBV27 and TRBJ2-7; D might be TRBD1 or TRBD2, each matching 6 bases. There are 14 residues in the CDR3. V was cut by 5 bases and J by 5 bases, with 16 bases left in between. Germline assignment: CDR1 MNHEY and CDR2 SMNVEV (reference sequence).

V usage is TRBV10-3 and J usage is TRBJ1-1; D not resolved. Per the germline V gene, CDR1 is ENHRY and CDR2 is SYGVKD. The V end lost 6 bases, the J end lost 7 bases, and 12 bases lay between the germline ends. The CDR3 totals 12 residues. CDR3 sequence (DNA): TGTGCCATCAGGTCGAGGAGAAGTGAAGCTTTCTTT. It codes for CAIRSRRSEAFF.

This chain uses TRBV6-1 with TRBJ1-2; D is undetermined. Per germline, CDR1 MNHNS and CDR2 SASEGT. Trimming took off 1 base at V and 4 bases at J, with 13 bases between the two ends. The CDR3 has 15 residues. The chain's CDR3 is CASSEEAGGGYGYTF. The CDR3 coding sequence is TGTGCCAGCAGTGAAGAGGCGGGCGGCGGCTATGGCTACACCTTC.

This chain joins TRBV6-6 and TRBJ2-7, with TRBD1 matching over 8 bases. Germline loops: CDR1 MNHNY, CDR2 SVGAGI (reference sequence). The CDR3 spans 13 residues. With 6 bases clipped from V and 3 bases from J, the junction kept 4 bases outside the gene matches. In DNA form, the CDR3 reads TGTGCCAGCAGGGACGGACAGGGCTACGAGCAGTACTTC. Translation: CASRDGQGYEQYF.

The rearrangement links TRBV4-3 to TRBJ1-4; D is unclear. The CDR3 is made up of 16 amino acids. Trimming took 0 bases from V and 7 from J, leaving 15 bases between them. CDR1 is LGHNA, CDR2 YSLEER, per germline. CDR3 coding DNA: TGCGCCAGCAGCCAAGATTGGAGGGCAGGTGGTGAAAAACTGTTTTTT. It encodes CASSQDWRAGGEKLFF.

This clonotype was detected only a few times. The chain links TRBV5-1 to TRBJ2-7; possibly TRBD2 for D (5 bases). Germline CDR1 is SGHRS and CDR2 is YFSETQ. Trimming left V 0 bases short and J 3 bases short, with 10 bases between. This CDR3 has 14 residues. The CDR3 protein is CASSLDAGIYEQYF. CDR3 in DNA: TGCGCCAGCAGCTTGGATGCCGGGATCTACGAGCAGTACTTC.

This clonotype has only one observation. The chain joins TRBV2 to TRBJ1-3; D call uncertain. V lost 6 bases to trimming and J lost 4 bases, with 10 bases between them. The CDR3 totals 13 residues. Germline V gene lookup returns CDR1 SNHLY and CDR2 FYNNEI. In nucleotides, the CDR3 is TGTGCCAGCAGCCTCGAACAGGGAAACACCATATATTTT. Encoded protein: CASSLEQGNTIYF. The whole variable domain, remainder taken from reference TRBV2 and TRBJ1-3, is EPEVTQTPSHQVTQMGQEVILRCVPISNHLYFYWYRQILGQKVEFLVSFYNNEISEKSEIFDDQFSVERPDGSNFTLKIRSTKLEDSAMYFCASSLEQGNTIYFGEGSWLTVV.

This clonotype was recorded a few times. The rearrangement joins TRBV20-1 to TRBJ1-2; 8 bases line up with TRBD1. The germline V gene has CDR1 DFQATT and CDR2 SNEGSKA (reference sequence). There are 14 residues in the CDR3. V was clipped by 3 bases and J by 5 bases; unmatched bases: 8. This CDR3 is CSASLQQGEYGYTF. Written as DNA, the CDR3 is TGCAGTGCTAGTCTCCAACAGGGGGAGTATGGCTACACCTTC.

V and J are TRBV20-1 and TRBJ2-7, with D perhaps TRBD1 (5 bases). The J call may not be correct, given that the DNA end is closer to TRBJ2-5. Germline V gives CDR1 DFQATT, CDR2 SNEGSKA (reference sequence). The CDR3 is 15 residues long. The CDR3 DNA reads as TGCAGTGCTAGAGATGTAGCCAGGGTGGGAGAGACCCAGTACTTC. Protein: CSARDVARVGETQYF.

The chain employs TRBV7-8 and TRBJ2-1; 11 nucleotides match TRBD2. V dropped 5 bases and J dropped 3; count of bases not matched to a gene: 6. The CDR3 has 16 residues. The germline gives CDR1 SGHVS, CDR2 FQNEAQ. Here the CDR3 DNA reads TGTGCCAGCAGCGAAACTAGCGGGGGTAGCTACAATGAGCAGTTCTTC. Translating it yields CASSETSGGSYNEQFF.

This chain uses TRBV24-1 with TRBJ1-5, with 7 nucleotides matching TRBD1. With V trimmed by 12 bases and J by 6 bases, 16 bases remained unmatched. Germline values: CDR1 KGHDR, CDR2 SFDVKD. CDR3 length: 15 residues. CDR3 sequence: CASHLRDRRTQPQHF. The CDR3 nucleotides are TGTGCCTCTCACCTCCGGGACAGACGCACTCAGCCCCAGCATTTT.

The chain links TRBV9 to TRBJ1-2; the match to TRBD1 covers 7 bases. Germline trimming cut 3 bases from V and 1 base from J; bases unmatched to any gene: 12. The CDR3 extends over 17 amino acids. CDR1 is SGDLS and CDR2 is YYNGEE in the germline V gene. The DNA of the CDR3 is TGTGCCAGCAGCGGAAGTACAGGGGCTGCAAGTAACTATGGCTACACCTTC. It encodes CASSGSTGAASNYGYTF. The variable domain in full, completed from reference TRBV9 and TRBJ1-2, reads DSGVTQTPKHLITATGQRVTLRCSPRSGDLSVYWYQQSLDQGLQFLIQYYNGEERAKGNILERFSAQQFPDLHSELNLSSLELGDSALYFCASSGSTGAASNYGYTFGSGTRLTVV.